This T cell receptor (beta chain) comes out of a study of T cells in women clearing cervical HPV infection. The CDR3 has 17 residues. Germline V CDR1 and CDR2: SGHRS, YFSETQ. J was trimmed by 5 bases and V by 1 base; bases with no gene match: 11. Only in-frame clones appear in the TCRdb table, and some are missing; sequencing was by immunoSEQ multiplex PCR. The sample holds roughly 22,000 clones. Concerning this clone: The CDR3 end lies 3 residues beyond the end of the read and is filled in from the germline J gene.

This rearrangement joins TRBV5-1 to TRBJ2-1; 8 nucleotides align to TRBD2. The clonotype was recovered from a woman between 18 and 75 years old with a cervical HPV16 infection that either progressed to CIN3+ or cleared (not recorded which). Sequenced material: blood buffy coat. The CDR3 loop reads CASSLRPAGLGDNEQFF. The CDR3 DNA, read in part, is TGCGCCAGCAGCTTGCGCCCCGCGGGACTAGGAGACAATGAG.